The rows below give T cell receptor beta chains drawn from one sample of a study of PD-1 blockade in classical Hodgkin lymphoma. Data came from immunoSEQ multiplex PCR; TCRdb stores just in-frame clones and leaves some out. The sample carries approximately 5,000 clones, approximately 68% recorded once. The source material was CD8+ T cells from blood, sampled before the fourth cycle of nivolumab. All receptors come from a human donor with classical Hodgkin lymphoma. CDR3s include the opening cysteine and the closing phenylalanine or tryptophan. D genes are given only for firm matches. Some rows mark clone size as missing; the rest say once, few, many or name a class of expanded clone.

>NA|TRBJ2-1|TRBV7-8|TRBD2
TGTGCCAGCAGCTGGGGTATCGGGGGGAGTGATGAGCAGTTCTTC
CASSWGIGGSDEQFF
>NA|TRBJ1-3|TRBV5-1|TRBD1
TGCGCCAGCAGCACCGACAGGGGCTCTGGAAACACCATATATTTT
CASSTDRGSGNTIYF
>NA|TRBJ2-3|TRBV5-1|NA
TGCGCCAGCAACCTGCTCACTAGCACAGATACGCAGTATTTT
CASNLLTSTDTQYF
>once|TRBJ2-7|TRBV7-8|NA
TGTGCCAGCAGCTTAGCGCAGGGGCCCTCCTACGAGCAGTACTTC
CASSLAQGPSYEQYF
>NA|TRBJ2-5|TRBV13|NA
TGTGCCAGCAGTTTGGGGCACCAAGAGACCCAGTACTTC
CASSLGHQETQYF
>NA|TRBJ2-3|TRBV9|NA
TGTGCCAGCAGCGTCCGGGACAATCTCGCAGATACGCAGTATTTT
CASSVRDNLADTQYF
>medium-sized|TRBJ2-5|TRBV6-1|NA
TGTGCCAGCAGTGAAAGGAGGGGTGAGGAGACCCAGTACTTC
CASSERRGEETQYF
>NA|TRBJ2-1|TRBV6-1|TRBD2
TGTGCCAGCAGTGGGGGACTAGCGGGAGTTCCCTATGAGCAGTTCTTC
CASSGGLAGVPYEQFF
>NA|TRBJ2-7|TRBV4-1|TRBD1
TGCGCCAGCAGCCACTGGACAGGGGACTCCTACGAGCAGTACTTC
CASSHWTGDSYEQYF
>NA|TRBJ2-3|TRBV10-1|NA
TGCGCCAGCAGCGACGGGGGCTACACAGATACGCAGTATTTT
CASSDGGYTDTQYF
>NA|TRBJ2-1|TRBV10-3|TRBD2
TGTGCCATCAGTGTGACTAGCGGGAGGGTCAATGAGCAGTTCTTC
CAISVTSGRVNEQFF
>few|TRBJ1-1|TRBV5-1|TRBD1
TGCGCCAGCAGTCAGGGGGCCAGCACTGAAGCTTTCTTT
CASSQGASTEAFF
>NA|TRBJ1-1|TRBV2|NA
TGTGCCAGCAGTGAGGGGTTTCGGAACACTGAAGCTTTCTTT
CASSEGFRNTEAFF
>few|TRBJ2-7|TRBV4-1|NA
TGCGCCAGCAGCCAAGAGGGACACCCCTACGAGCAGTACTTC
CASSQEGHPYEQYF
>NA|TRBJ2-7|TRBV9|NA
TGTGCCAGCAGCGTAGGAATTTCAGCGGAATCCTACGAGCAGTACTTC
CASSVGISAESYEQYF
>NA|TRBJ2-1|TRBV27|NA
TGTGCCAGCAGTTTTGACCGCCTTAAGGAGCAGTTCTTC
CASSFDRLKEQFF
>NA|TRBJ1-2|TRBV7-9|NA
TGTGCCAGCAGCTCGGCAGGCTCCGGGGTTCTCTATGGCTACACCTTC
CASSSAGSGVLYGYTF
>NA|TRBJ2-3|TRBV5-4|TRBD2
TGTGCCAGCAGCTTGGATGGACTAGCGGGAGGAGCCACAGATACGCAGTATTTT
CASSLDGLAGGATDTQYF
>NA|TRBJ2-7|TRBV10-2|NA
TGCGCCAGCAGTGAGTCGCTTGGGTTCGACGAGCAGTACTTC
CASSESLGFDEQYF
>NA|TRBJ1-5|TRBV6-1|NA
TGTGCCAGCAGGGGGTCTCTCAATCAGCCCCAGCATTTT
CASRGSLNQPQHF
>NA|TRBJ2-7|TRBV18|TRBD1
TGTGCCAGCTCCTCCGGGACAGGATCCTACGAGCAGTACTTC
CASSSGTGSYEQYF
>NA|TRBJ2-1|TRBV29-1|TRBD2
TGCAGCGTAACCGGGACTACGCCTTGGGATGAGCAGTTCTTC
CSVTGTTPWDEQFF
>NA|TRBJ2-2|TRBV7-9|NA
TGTGCCAGCAGCTTAGTCGGGGGAGTTGGGGCCGGGGAGCTGTTTTTT
CASSLVGGVGAGELFF
>few|TRBJ2-1|TRBV5-1|TRBD1
TGCGCCAGCAGCCATCCACAGGGGCGCCCCTCCTACAATGAGCAGTTCTTC
CASSHPQGRPSYNEQFF